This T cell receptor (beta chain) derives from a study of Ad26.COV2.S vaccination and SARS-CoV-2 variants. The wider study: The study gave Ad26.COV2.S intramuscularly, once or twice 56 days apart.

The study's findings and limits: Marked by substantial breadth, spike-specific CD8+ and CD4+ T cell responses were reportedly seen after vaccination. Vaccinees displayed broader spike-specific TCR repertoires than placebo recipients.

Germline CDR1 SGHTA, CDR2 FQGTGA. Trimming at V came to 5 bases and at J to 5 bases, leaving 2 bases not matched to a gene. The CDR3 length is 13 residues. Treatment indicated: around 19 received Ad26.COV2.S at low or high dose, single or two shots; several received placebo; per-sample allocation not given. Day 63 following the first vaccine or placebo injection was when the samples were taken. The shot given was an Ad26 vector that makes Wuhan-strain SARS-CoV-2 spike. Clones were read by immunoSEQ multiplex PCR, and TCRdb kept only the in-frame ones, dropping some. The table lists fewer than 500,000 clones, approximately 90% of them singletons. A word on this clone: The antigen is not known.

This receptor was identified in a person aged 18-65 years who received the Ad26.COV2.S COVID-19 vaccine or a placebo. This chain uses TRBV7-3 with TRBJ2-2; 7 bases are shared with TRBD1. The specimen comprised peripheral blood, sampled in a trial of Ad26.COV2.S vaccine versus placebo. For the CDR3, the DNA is TGTGCCAGCAGCATACAGGGGACCGGGGAGCTGTTTTTT. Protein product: CASSIQGTGELFF.